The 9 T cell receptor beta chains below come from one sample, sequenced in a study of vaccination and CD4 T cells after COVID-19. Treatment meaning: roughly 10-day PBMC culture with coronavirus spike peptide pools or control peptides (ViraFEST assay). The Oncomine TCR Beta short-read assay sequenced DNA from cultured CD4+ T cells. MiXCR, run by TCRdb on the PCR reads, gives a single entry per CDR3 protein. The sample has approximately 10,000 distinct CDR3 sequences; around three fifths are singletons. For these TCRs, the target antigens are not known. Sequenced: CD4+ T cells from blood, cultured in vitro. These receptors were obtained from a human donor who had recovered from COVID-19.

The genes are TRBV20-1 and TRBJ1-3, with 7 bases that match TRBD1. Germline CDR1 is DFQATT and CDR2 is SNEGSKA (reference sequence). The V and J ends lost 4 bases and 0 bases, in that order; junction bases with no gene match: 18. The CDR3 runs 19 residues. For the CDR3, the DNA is TGCAGTGCTAAGAGACCGGGACAGACTCCTCCGTACTCTGGAAACACCATATATTTT. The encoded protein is CSAKRPGQTPPYSGNTIYF.

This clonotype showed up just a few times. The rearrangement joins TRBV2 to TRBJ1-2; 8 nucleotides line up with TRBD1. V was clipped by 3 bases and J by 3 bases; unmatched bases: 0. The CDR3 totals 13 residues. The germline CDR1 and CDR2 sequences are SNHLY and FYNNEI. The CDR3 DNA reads TGTGCCAGCAGTGACAGGGGGCACTATGGCTACACCTTC. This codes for CASSDRGHYGYTF.

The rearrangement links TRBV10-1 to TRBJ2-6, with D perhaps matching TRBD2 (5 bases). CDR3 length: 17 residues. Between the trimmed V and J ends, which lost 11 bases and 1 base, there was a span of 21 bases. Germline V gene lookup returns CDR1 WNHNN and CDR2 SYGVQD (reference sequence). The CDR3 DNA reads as TGCGCCCCCCACCCGAGAGGGATTCCTTCTGGGGCCAACGTCCTGACTTTC. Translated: CAPHPRGIPSGANVLTF.

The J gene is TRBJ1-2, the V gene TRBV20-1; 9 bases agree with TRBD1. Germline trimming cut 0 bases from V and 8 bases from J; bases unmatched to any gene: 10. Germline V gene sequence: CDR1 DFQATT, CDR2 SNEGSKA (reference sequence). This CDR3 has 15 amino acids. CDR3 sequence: CSARDGGTGPGGYTF. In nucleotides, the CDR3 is TGCAGTGCTAGAGATGGTGGGACAGGGCCTGGGGGCTACACCTTC.

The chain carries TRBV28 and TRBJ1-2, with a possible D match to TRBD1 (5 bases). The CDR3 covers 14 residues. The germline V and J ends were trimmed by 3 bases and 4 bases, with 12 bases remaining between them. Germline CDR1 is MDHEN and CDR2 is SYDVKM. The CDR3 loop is CASSLSGTGYGYTF. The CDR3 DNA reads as TGTGCCAGCAGTTTGTCAGGGACGGGCTATGGCTACACCTTC.

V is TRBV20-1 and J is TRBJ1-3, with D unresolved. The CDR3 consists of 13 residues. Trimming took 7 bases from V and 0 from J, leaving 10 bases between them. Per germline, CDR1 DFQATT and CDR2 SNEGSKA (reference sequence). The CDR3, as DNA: TGCAGTGTAATAAGAAACTCTGGAAACACCATATATTTT. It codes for CSVIRNSGNTIYF.

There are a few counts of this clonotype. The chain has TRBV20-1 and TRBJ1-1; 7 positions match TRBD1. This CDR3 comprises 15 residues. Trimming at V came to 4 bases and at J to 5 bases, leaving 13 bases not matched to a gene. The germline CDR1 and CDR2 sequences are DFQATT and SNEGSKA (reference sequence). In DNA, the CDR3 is TGCAGTGCTAAGAACAGGGGATATGGTTGGACTGAAGCTTTCTTT. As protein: CSAKNRGYGWTEAFF.

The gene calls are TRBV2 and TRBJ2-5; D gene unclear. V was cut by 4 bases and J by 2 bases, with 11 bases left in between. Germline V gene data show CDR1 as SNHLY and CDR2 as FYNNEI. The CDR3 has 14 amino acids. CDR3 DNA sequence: TGTGCCAGCAGTGGAACAGCTACGCAAGAGACCCAGTACTTC. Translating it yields CASSGTATQETQYF.

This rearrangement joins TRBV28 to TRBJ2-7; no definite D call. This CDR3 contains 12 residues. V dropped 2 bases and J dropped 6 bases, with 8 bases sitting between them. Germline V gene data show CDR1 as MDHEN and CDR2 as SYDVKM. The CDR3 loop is CASSLVEREQYF. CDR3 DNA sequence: TGTGCCAGCAGTTTAGTAGAACGCGAGCAGTACTTC.